Listed below are T cell receptor beta chains from one sample, sequenced in a study of identical twins. MiXCR, run by TCRdb on the 5' RACE reads, gives a single entry per CDR3 protein. The data contain 1.5 million or so distinct CDR3 sequences, roughly 35% of them singletons. Sequencing was done on a sample of cord blood. The origin of the receptors is a newborn girl in good health. Both conserved end residues are part of each CDR3. D genes are given only for firm matches. A row's size may be missing; if present it is once, few, many or a size class.

CDR3nt: TGTGCCAGCAGCCCTAGCGGGTACTCCTACAATGGGCAGTTCTTC; CDR3aa: CASSPSGYSYNGQFF; v_gene: TRBV13; abundance: -; d_gene: TRBD2; j_gene: TRBJ2-1
CDR3nt: TGTGCCAGCACGGGGAGCGGAACTAACTATGGCTACACCTTC; CDR3aa: CASTGSGTNYGYTF; v_gene: TRBV6-1; abundance: -; d_gene: -; j_gene: TRBJ1-2
CDR3nt: TGTGCCAGCAGTCCGACACAGGGGGCGTACGAGCAGTTCTTC; CDR3aa: CASSPTQGAYEQFF; v_gene: TRBV27; abundance: few; d_gene: TRBD1; j_gene: TRBJ2-1
CDR3nt: TGCAGCGTCCTATCCGGGACTAGAAGGTACACAGATACGCAGTATTTT; CDR3aa: CSVLSGTRRYTDTQYF; v_gene: TRBV29-1; abundance: -; d_gene: TRBD2; j_gene: TRBJ2-3
CDR3nt: TGTGCCAGCACTCCACCTGGGGGCGCCTACTATGGCTACACCTTC; CDR3aa: CASTPPGGAYYGYTF; v_gene: TRBV25-1; abundance: -; d_gene: -; j_gene: TRBJ1-2
CDR3nt: TGTGCCAGCAGTGACTCCCTGGCCACAGATACGCAGTATTTT; CDR3aa: CASSDSLATDTQYF; v_gene: TRBV25-1; abundance: -; d_gene: -; j_gene: TRBJ2-3
CDR3nt: TGTGCCAGCAGTACTCAGGGAGGGTTCGGGGAACTGTTTTTT; CDR3aa: CASSTQGGFGELFF; v_gene: TRBV6-1; abundance: -; d_gene: TRBD2; j_gene: TRBJ2-2
CDR3nt: TGTGCCAGCAGGGGAACCGGGACAGGGAATCTCTACGAGCAGTACTTC; CDR3aa: CASRGTGTGNLYEQYF; v_gene: TRBV6-2/TRBV6-3; abundance: -; d_gene: TRBD1; j_gene: TRBJ2-7
CDR3nt: TGTGCCAGCAGTGAATTCCGGACTATCTCCTACAATGAGCAGTACTTC; CDR3aa: CASSEFRTISYNEQYF; v_gene: TRBV6-1; abundance: -; d_gene: -; j_gene: TRBJ2-7
CDR3nt: TGTGCCAGCAGCTTAGTAGTCGGGAGAGGGTGCGAGCAGTACTTC; CDR3aa: CASSLVVGRGCEQYF; v_gene: TRBV7-9; abundance: -; d_gene: -; j_gene: TRBJ2-7
CDR3nt: TGCGCCAGCAGCCCTCAAGGGGGACAGGGGACGAGAGCTCTTCAACAAAATGAGCAGTTCTTC; CDR3aa: CASSPQGGQGTRALQQNEQFF; v_gene: TRBV4-1; abundance: few; d_gene: TRBD1; j_gene: TRBJ2-1
CDR3nt: TGCGCCAGCACCGGGACTAGCTACAATGAGCAGTTCTTC; CDR3aa: CASTGTSYNEQFF; v_gene: TRBV5-1; abundance: few; d_gene: TRBD2; j_gene: TRBJ2-1
CDR3nt: TGTGCCAGCAGTTTACGGGGTGGGGTGAGGAACCTCAATGAGCAGTACTTC; CDR3aa: CASSLRGGVRNLNEQYF; v_gene: TRBV27; abundance: once; d_gene: -; j_gene: TRBJ2-5
CDR3nt: TGCAGTGCTTTACCACTAGCGGAGACACCTAGCACAGATACGCAGTATTTT; CDR3aa: CSALPLAETPSTDTQYF; v_gene: TRBV20-1; abundance: -; d_gene: TRBD2; j_gene: TRBJ2-3
CDR3nt: TGTGCCAGCTCCCCGGACAGATTAGACGACGAGCAGTACTTC; CDR3aa: CASSPDRLDDEQYF; v_gene: TRBV18; abundance: few; d_gene: -; j_gene: TRBJ2-7
CDR3nt: TGTGCCAGCAGCCGTCAAGGGGTTCGTGCCTACGAGCAGTACTTC; CDR3aa: CASSRQGVRAYEQYF; v_gene: TRBV4-2; abundance: -; d_gene: -; j_gene: TRBJ2-7
CDR3nt: TGTGCCATCAGTATGTCCTACGAGCAGTACTTC; CDR3aa: CAISMSYEQYF; v_gene: TRBV10-3; abundance: few; d_gene: -; j_gene: TRBJ2-7
CDR3nt: TGTGCCAGCAGCGCAAGCGGGAGAGGCGAGCAGTACTTC; CDR3aa: CASSASGRGEQYF; v_gene: TRBV14; abundance: -; d_gene: TRBD2; j_gene: TRBJ2-7
CDR3nt: TGTGCCAGCAGAAACCGGGACACCCAAGAGACCCAGTACTTC; CDR3aa: CASRNRDTQETQYF; v_gene: TRBV6-2/TRBV6-3; abundance: -; d_gene: -; j_gene: TRBJ2-5
CDR3nt: TGTGCCAGCAGTTACGCAGCCAGCTCTGGAAACACCATATATTTT; CDR3aa: CASSYAASSGNTIYF; v_gene: TRBV6-6; abundance: few; d_gene: -; j_gene: TRBJ1-3
CDR3nt: TGTGCCAGCACCCCCGACACTTCGAACACTGAAGCTTTCTTT; CDR3aa: CASTPDTSNTEAFF; v_gene: TRBV12-3/TRBV12-4; abundance: -; d_gene: -; j_gene: TRBJ1-1
CDR3nt: TGTGCCAGCAGCCTACTTCGATACTACGAGCAGTACTTC; CDR3aa: CASSLLRYYEQYF; v_gene: TRBV12-3/TRBV12-4; abundance: many; d_gene: -; j_gene: TRBJ2-7
CDR3nt: TGTGCCAGCAGTCCCCCCGACTTGCCTTCGGAGACCCAGTACTTC; CDR3aa: CASSPPDLPSETQYF; v_gene: TRBV21-1; abundance: -; d_gene: -; j_gene: TRBJ2-5
CDR3nt: TGTGCCAGCAGCGGAATAGCTGCCGATACGCAGTATTTT; CDR3aa: CASSGIAADTQYF; v_gene: TRBV7-9; abundance: few; d_gene: -; j_gene: TRBJ2-3
CDR3nt: TGTGCCAGCAGCTTTGGGGACAATCCGTCGGAGCAGTACTTC; CDR3aa: CASSFGDNPSEQYF; v_gene: TRBV11-2; abundance: few; d_gene: -; j_gene: TRBJ2-7
CDR3nt: TGCAGCGTTATGTCCCGACTAGCGACGGACAATGAGCAGTTCTTC; CDR3aa: CSVMSRLATDNEQFF; v_gene: TRBV29-1; abundance: few; d_gene: TRBD2; j_gene: TRBJ2-1
CDR3nt: TGTGCCAGCTCACCGCAGGGCAAAAGCTACGAGCAGTACTTC; CDR3aa: CASSPQGKSYEQYF; v_gene: TRBV18; abundance: -; d_gene: -; j_gene: TRBJ2-7
CDR3nt: TGTGCCAGCAGTGAATTCGTCGGGGAGCTGTTTTTT; CDR3aa: CASSEFVGELFF; v_gene: TRBV25-1; abundance: -; d_gene: -; j_gene: TRBJ2-2
CDR3nt: TGTGCCAGCTCACCGTATGGCGGGAGGATCAATGAGCAGTTCTTC; CDR3aa: CASSPYGGRINEQFF; v_gene: TRBV18; abundance: -; d_gene: TRBD2; j_gene: TRBJ2-1
CDR3nt: TGTGCCAGCAGTAGGGGGACTAGCTCCTACAATGAGCAGTACTTC; CDR3aa: CASSRGTSSYNEQYF; v_gene: TRBV28; abundance: -; d_gene: TRBD2; j_gene: TRBJ2-7
CDR3nt: TGTGCCAGCAGCCTAATGGGGATCCACGAGCAGTACTTC; CDR3aa: CASSLMGIHEQYF; v_gene: TRBV3-1; abundance: few; d_gene: -; j_gene: TRBJ2-7
CDR3nt: TGTGCCAGCAGTTACGCAGGACTTTACAATGAGCAGTTCTTC; CDR3aa: CASSYAGLYNEQFF; v_gene: TRBV6-2/TRBV6-3; abundance: few; d_gene: -; j_gene: TRBJ2-1
CDR3nt: TGTGCCATCAGTGAGTCCGGGACAGGGGGCACTGAAGCTTTCTTT; CDR3aa: CAISESGTGGTEAFF; v_gene: TRBV10-3; abundance: few; d_gene: TRBD1; j_gene: TRBJ1-1
CDR3nt: TGTGCCACCAGTGATTTATCTAGCGGATATACGCAGTATTTT; CDR3aa: CATSDLSSGYTQYF; v_gene: TRBV24-1; abundance: -; d_gene: TRBD2; j_gene: TRBJ2-3
CDR3nt: TGCGCCAGCAGCTTAACCAGCGGGAGGGCCGTGTCCTCCTACGAGCAGTACTTC; CDR3aa: CASSLTSGRAVSSYEQYF; v_gene: TRBV5-1; abundance: few; d_gene: TRBD2; j_gene: TRBJ2-7
CDR3nt: TGCGCCAGCAGCGACCACCTTGGGTATGGCTACACCTTC; CDR3aa: CASSDHLGYGYTF; v_gene: TRBV5-1; abundance: -; d_gene: -; j_gene: TRBJ1-2
CDR3nt: TGTGCCGGCAAAGACCCCCCTGAAGCTTTCTTT; CDR3aa: CAGKDPPEAFF; v_gene: TRBV6-6; abundance: -; d_gene: -; j_gene: TRBJ1-1
CDR3nt: TGTGCCACCAGTGAGGCGTACACCAATGAGCAGTTCTTC; CDR3aa: CATSEAYTNEQFF; v_gene: TRBV24-1; abundance: once; d_gene: -; j_gene: TRBJ2-1
CDR3nt: TGCGCCAGCAGCATTACGACAGGGCCCTGGTCTAACTATGGCTACACCTTC; CDR3aa: CASSITTGPWSNYGYTF; v_gene: TRBV5-1; abundance: few; d_gene: TRBD1; j_gene: TRBJ1-2
CDR3nt: TGCAGACGGGTCTCGTTAAGGACCGATACGCAGTATTTT; CDR3aa: CRRVSLRTDTQYF; v_gene: TRBV29-1; abundance: -; d_gene: -; j_gene: TRBJ2-3
CDR3nt: TGTGCCAGCAGTTCCCTCAGGCCGGAGACCCAGTACTTC; CDR3aa: CASSSLRPETQYF; v_gene: TRBV6-2/TRBV6-3; abundance: -; d_gene: -; j_gene: TRBJ2-5
CDR3nt: TGTGCCAGCAGCTTAGAGGGACCTTTTTACGAGCAGTACTTC; CDR3aa: CASSLEGPFYEQYF; v_gene: TRBV7-8; abundance: few; d_gene: -; j_gene: TRBJ2-7
CDR3nt: TGTGCCAGCAGCTTAGCGGGGACTAGCGGGGGATACAATGAGCAGTTCTTC; CDR3aa: CASSLAGTSGGYNEQFF; v_gene: TRBV7-2; abundance: many; d_gene: TRBD2; j_gene: TRBJ2-1
CDR3nt: TGTGCCAGCAGTGAATATGGCACCGACGGTTACTATGGCTACACCTTC; CDR3aa: CASSEYGTDGYYGYTF; v_gene: TRBV25-1; abundance: few; d_gene: -; j_gene: TRBJ1-2
CDR3nt: TGCAGTGCTAGAGTGTTGGTAGGTTACAATGAGCAGTACTTC; CDR3aa: CSARVLVGYNEQYF; v_gene: TRBV20-1; abundance: -; d_gene: -; j_gene: TRBJ2-7
CDR3nt: TGCGCCAGCAGAATTGGGACAGGGAGTGGAGAGACCCAGTACTTC; CDR3aa: CASRIGTGSGETQYF; v_gene: TRBV5-1; abundance: -; d_gene: TRBD1; j_gene: TRBJ2-5
CDR3nt: TGTGCCAGCAGTGACGAGCCTTTAGGCCACTATGGCTACACCTTC; CDR3aa: CASSDEPLGHYGYTF; v_gene: TRBV6-1; abundance: few; d_gene: -; j_gene: TRBJ1-2
CDR3nt: TGTGCCAGCAGCTACGCAGGGCGACACACAGATACGCAGTATTTT; CDR3aa: CASSYAGRHTDTQYF; v_gene: TRBV7-9; abundance: -; d_gene: -; j_gene: TRBJ2-3
CDR3nt: TGCGCCAGCAGCTTTGGGGGGGGGCGTGATGAGCAGTTCTTC; CDR3aa: CASSFGGGRDEQFF; v_gene: TRBV5-1; abundance: -; d_gene: -; j_gene: TRBJ2-1
CDR3nt: TGCAGTGCTAGAGATCAGTTTGGACTAGCGGGGGGGCCTAGATTAGATACGCAGTATTTT; CDR3aa: CSARDQFGLAGGPRLDTQYF; v_gene: TRBV20-1; abundance: few; d_gene: TRBD2; j_gene: TRBJ2-3
CDR3nt: TGTGCCAGCAGCAAGGGACAGGTGTTAGCCAAAAACATTCAGTACTTC; CDR3aa: CASSKGQVLAKNIQYF; v_gene: TRBV11-2; abundance: few; d_gene: TRBD1; j_gene: TRBJ2-4
CDR3nt: TGTGCCACCGACGCGATAAACTCCTACGAGCAGTACTTC; CDR3aa: CATDAINSYEQYF; v_gene: TRBV7-2; abundance: few; d_gene: -; j_gene: TRBJ2-7
CDR3nt: TGTGCCGCCAGTGATTTGGACAAAAACTATGGCTACACCTTC; CDR3aa: CAASDLDKNYGYTF; v_gene: TRBV24-1; abundance: -; d_gene: -; j_gene: TRBJ1-2
CDR3nt: TGCAGTGCCGCTCTACGCAATGAGCAGTACTTC; CDR3aa: CSAALRNEQYF; v_gene: TRBV20-1; abundance: -; d_gene: -; j_gene: TRBJ2-7
CDR3nt: TGTGCCAGCAGTCCTAACACCTACGAGCAGTACTTC; CDR3aa: CASSPNTYEQYF; v_gene: TRBV18; abundance: many; d_gene: -; j_gene: TRBJ2-7
CDR3nt: TGTGCCTGCAGGCCGACAGGAAGCAATCAGCCCCAGCATTTT; CDR3aa: CACRPTGSNQPQHF; v_gene: TRBV12-3/TRBV12-4; abundance: -; d_gene: -; j_gene: TRBJ1-5
CDR3nt: TGTGCCAGCAGCTTGACAGTTGTGGGGGATTCACCCCTCCACTTT; CDR3aa: CASSLTVVGDSPLHF; v_gene: TRBV7-8; abundance: -; d_gene: -; j_gene: TRBJ1-6
CDR3nt: TGCAGTGCTAGTTGGGGTGAGCAGTTCTTC; CDR3aa: CSASWGEQFF; v_gene: TRBV20-1; abundance: few; d_gene: -; j_gene: TRBJ2-1
CDR3nt: TGCAGTGCTAGGAGACAGGGGGCGCTTAGCAATCAGCCCCAGCATTTT; CDR3aa: CSARRQGALSNQPQHF; v_gene: TRBV20-1; abundance: -; d_gene: TRBD1; j_gene: TRBJ1-5